This T cell receptor (beta chain) appears in the sequencing data of a study of T-cell memory formation after mild COVID-19. There are a few counts of this clonotype. TCRdb processed the 5' RACE reads anew with MiXCR; each CDR3 protein has one entry. The table lists roughly 620,000 distinct CDR3 sequences, approximately 19% of them singletons, with around 12% in the top ten. Sequences were obtained from PBMCs or a T cell subset sorted from them (not recorded which). This TCR derives from an adult woman who had mild COVID-19 (a few samples of this study predate the infection). Cell type and time point are not known.

CDR3 loop: CASSFLRSSGANVLTF. Here the CDR3 DNA reads TGTGCCAGCAGTTTCCTCAGGAGCTCTGGGGCCAACGTCCTGACTTTC. This chain joins TRBV12-3 or TRBV12-4 and TRBJ2-6; D remains unclear. The V gene lost 3 bases and the J gene lost 0 bases, with 9 bases spanning the gap. CDR3 length: 16 amino acids.